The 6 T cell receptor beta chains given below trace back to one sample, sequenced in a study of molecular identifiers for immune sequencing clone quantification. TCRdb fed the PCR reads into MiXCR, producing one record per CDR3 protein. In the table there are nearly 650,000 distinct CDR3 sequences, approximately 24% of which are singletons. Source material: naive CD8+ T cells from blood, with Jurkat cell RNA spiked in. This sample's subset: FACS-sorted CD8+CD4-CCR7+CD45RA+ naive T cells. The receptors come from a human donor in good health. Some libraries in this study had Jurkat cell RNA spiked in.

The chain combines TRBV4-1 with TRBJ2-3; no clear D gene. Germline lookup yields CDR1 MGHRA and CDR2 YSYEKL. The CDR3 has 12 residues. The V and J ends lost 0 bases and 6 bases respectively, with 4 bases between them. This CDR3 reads CASSQEMDTQYF. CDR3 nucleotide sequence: TGCGCCAGCAGCCAAGAAATGGATACGCAGTATTTT.

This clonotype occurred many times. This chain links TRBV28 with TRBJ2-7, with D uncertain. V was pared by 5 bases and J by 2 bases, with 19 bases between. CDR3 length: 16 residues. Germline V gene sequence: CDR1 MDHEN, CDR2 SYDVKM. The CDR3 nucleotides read TGTGCCAGCAGTACCCTACGGGCCCCACAAACCTACGAGCAGTACTTC. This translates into CASSTLRAPQTYEQYF.

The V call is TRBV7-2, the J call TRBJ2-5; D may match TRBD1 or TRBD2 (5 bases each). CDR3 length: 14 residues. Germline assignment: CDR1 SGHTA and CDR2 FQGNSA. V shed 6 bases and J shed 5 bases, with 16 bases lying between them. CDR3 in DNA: TGTGCCAGCAGGCCGGGACCAGCATGGGAGACCCAGTACTTC. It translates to CASRPGPAWETQYF.

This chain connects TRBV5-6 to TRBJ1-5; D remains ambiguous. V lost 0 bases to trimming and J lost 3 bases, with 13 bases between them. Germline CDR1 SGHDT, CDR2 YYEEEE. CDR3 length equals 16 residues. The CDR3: CASSLGMVSSNQPQHF. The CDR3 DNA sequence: TGTGCCAGCAGCTTGGGTATGGTCAGTTCCAATCAGCCCCAGCATTTT.

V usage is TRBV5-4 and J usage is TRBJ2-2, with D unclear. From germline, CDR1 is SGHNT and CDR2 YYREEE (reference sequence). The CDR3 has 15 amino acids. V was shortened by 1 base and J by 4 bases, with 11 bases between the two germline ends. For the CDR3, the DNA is TGTGCCAGCAGCTTGTATTCTGGCAGCACCGGGGAGCTGTTTTTT. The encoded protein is CASSLYSGSTGELFF.

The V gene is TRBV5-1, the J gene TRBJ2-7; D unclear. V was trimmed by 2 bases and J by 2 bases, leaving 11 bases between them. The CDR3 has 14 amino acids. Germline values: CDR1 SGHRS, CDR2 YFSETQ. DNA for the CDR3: TGCGCCAGCAGCTTCTGGGATGGGGCCTACGAGCAGTACTTC. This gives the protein CASSFWDGAYEQYF. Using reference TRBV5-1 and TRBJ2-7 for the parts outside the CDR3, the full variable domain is KAGVTQTPRYLIKTRGQQVTLSCSPISGHRSVSWYQQTPGQGLQFLFEYFSETQRNKGNFPGRFSGRQFSNSRSEMNVSTLELGDSALYLCASSFWDGAYEQYFGPGTRLTVT.